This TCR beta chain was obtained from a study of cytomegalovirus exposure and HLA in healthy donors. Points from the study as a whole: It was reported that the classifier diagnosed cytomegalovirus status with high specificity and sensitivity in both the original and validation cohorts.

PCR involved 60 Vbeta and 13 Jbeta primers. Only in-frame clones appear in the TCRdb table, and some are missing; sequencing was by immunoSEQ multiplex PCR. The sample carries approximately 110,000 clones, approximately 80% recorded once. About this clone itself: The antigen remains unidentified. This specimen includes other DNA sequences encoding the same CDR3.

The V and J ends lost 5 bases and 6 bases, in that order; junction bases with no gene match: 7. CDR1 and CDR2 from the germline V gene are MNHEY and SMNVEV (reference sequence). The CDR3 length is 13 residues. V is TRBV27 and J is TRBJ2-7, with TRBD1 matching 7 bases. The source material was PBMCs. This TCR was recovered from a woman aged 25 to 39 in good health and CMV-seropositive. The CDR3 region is CASSPTGAGEQYF. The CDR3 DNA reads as TGTGCCAGCAGTCCAACAGGGGCAGGCGAGCAGTACTTC.